This TCR beta chain was found in a study of PD-1 blockade in classical Hodgkin lymphoma. Germline V gene lookup returns CDR1 LGHNA and CDR2 YSLEER. V was pared by 2 bases and J by 8 bases, with 18 bases between. CDR3 length: 15 residues. Regarding time point: cycle 4 day 1 (C4D1), after five to seven weeks of nivolumab. Relapse was seen in all patients after autologous stem cell transplantation, and brentuximab vedotin exposure was variable. Investigators obtained CD8+ T cells from thawed PBMCs by magnetic negative selection. Repertoires were generated with immunoSEQ multiplex PCR, while TCRdb's copy carries only in-frame clones and drops some. The profile shows approximately 10,000 clones, around 68% of them singletons.

The sequencing used CD8+ T cells from blood, collected before the fourth cycle of nivolumab. This sequence was found in a human donor with classical Hodgkin lymphoma. The chain joins TRBV4-3 to TRBJ1-2; D remains unclear. The CDR3 region has the DNA TGCGCCAGCAGCCAACTAAACGTAGAAATAGGGGGCTACACCTTC. This sequence encodes CASSQLNVEIGGYTF.